This TCR beta chain was found in a study of blood T cell repertoires in COVID-19. Germline CDR1 reads SNHLY; CDR2 reads FYNNEI. Including both end residues, the CDR3 is 13 amino acids long. Remarks on this clone: No DNA is shown, since the ends of the CDR3 on it are uncertain; the CDR3 is the one TCRdb lists.

The protocol was immunoSEQ multiplex PCR, while the TCRdb copy is restricted to in-frame clones and leaves out a portion. This sample has approximately 200,000 clones, with roughly 79% found just once. Sequenced input: peripheral blood. The receptor was isolated from a man aged 55-75 years with active or convalescent COVID-19. The chain has TRBV2 and TRBJ2-1; whether TRBD1, the table's D call, matches the DNA was not checked. CDR3 in amino acids: CASILGQGNEQFF.